This T cell receptor beta chain was identified in a study of T cells in Graves' hyperthyroidism and ophthalmopathy. Whole-study context: Blood was drawn when the patient was first diagnosed and still untreated. The study, taken as a whole, reports: The model's output predicted ophthalmopathy at a median of 6.5 months prior to onset. Blood also contained most expanded thyroid clonotypes above 0.001.

Fresh peripheral blood, roughly 9.3 ml, was the source of the PBMCs. RNA transcripts yielded amplified TCR beta CDR3 regions. Researchers ran a first-round RT-PCR on the TCR CDR3 using the HTBI primer set. TCRdb recomputed calls from the multiplex PCR reads with MiXCR, one row per CDR3 protein. Of about 400,000 distinct CDR3 sequences listed, roughly 13% were seen once; the top ten hold approximately 27%. Concerning this clonotype: Antigen unknown. Relative to the germline gene, one junction end is altered; a read error may explain this.

The CDR3 is 12 residues long. Looked up from germline, CDR1 is MNHNS and CDR2 is SASEGT. Sequenced: blood. The chain combines TRBV6-1 with TRBJ1-6, with a tentative D call TRBD1 (6 bases). The clonotype comes from a man aged 50 to 59 with Graves' ophthalmopathy. CDR3 sequence reads: CAGQLGNSPLHF. In DNA, the CDR3 is TGTGCCGGACAGCTGGGAAATTCGCCCCTCCACTTT.